This TCR beta chain emerged from a study of control samples from healthy donors and cancer patients. This CDR3 is built from 13 residues. Looked up from germline, CDR1 is SGHRS and CDR2 is YFSETQ. Trimming stripped 7 bases from V and 5 bases from J, with 16 bases between. Sequenced by immunoSEQ multiplex PCR; TCRdb stores in-frame clones only, minus some. This sample's clone table lists about 190,000 clones. The TCR originated in a woman aged 25 to 39 in good health. The sequencing sample was made of blood. The gene calls are TRBV5-1 and TRBJ2-7, with D tentatively TRBD1 (5 bases). CDR3 DNA sequence: TGCGCCAGCCAGGGATTTGCCAACGACGAGCAGTACTTC. Its translation: CASQGFANDEQYF.